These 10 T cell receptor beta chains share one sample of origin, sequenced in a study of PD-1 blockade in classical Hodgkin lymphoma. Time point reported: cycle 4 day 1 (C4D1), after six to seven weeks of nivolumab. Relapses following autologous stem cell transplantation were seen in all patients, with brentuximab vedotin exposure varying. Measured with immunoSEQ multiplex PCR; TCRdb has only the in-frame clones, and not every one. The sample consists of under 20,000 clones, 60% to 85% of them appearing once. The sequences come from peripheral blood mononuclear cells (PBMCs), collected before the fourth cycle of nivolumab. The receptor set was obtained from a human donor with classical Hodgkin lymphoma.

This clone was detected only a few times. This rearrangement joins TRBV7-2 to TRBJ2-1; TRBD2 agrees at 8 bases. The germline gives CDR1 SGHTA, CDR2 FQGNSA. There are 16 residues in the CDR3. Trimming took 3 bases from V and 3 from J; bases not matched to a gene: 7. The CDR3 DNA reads TGTGCCAGCAGCTTGCGTCGGGGGGGGGACTACAATGAGCAGTTCTTC. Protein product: CASSLRRGGDYNEQFF.

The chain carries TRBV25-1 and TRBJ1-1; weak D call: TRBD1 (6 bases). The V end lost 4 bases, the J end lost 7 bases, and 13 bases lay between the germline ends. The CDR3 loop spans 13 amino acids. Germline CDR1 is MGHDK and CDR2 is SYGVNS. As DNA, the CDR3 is TGTGCCAGCAGTGGGGGACACCTCTTTGAAGCTTTCTTT. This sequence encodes CASSGGHLFEAFF. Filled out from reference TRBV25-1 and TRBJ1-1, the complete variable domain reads EADIYQTPRYLVIGTGKKITLECSQTMGHDKMYWYQQDPGMELHLIHYSYGVNSTEKGDLSSESTVSRIRTEHFPLTLESARPSHTSQYLCASSGGHLFEAFFGQGTRLTVV.

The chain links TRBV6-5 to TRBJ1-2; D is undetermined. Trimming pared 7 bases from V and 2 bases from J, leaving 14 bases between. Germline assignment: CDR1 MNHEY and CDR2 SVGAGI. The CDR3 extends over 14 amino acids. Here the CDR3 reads CASTRNGLNYGYTF. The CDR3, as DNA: TGTGCCAGCACCCGGAACGGACTAAACTATGGCTACACCTTC.

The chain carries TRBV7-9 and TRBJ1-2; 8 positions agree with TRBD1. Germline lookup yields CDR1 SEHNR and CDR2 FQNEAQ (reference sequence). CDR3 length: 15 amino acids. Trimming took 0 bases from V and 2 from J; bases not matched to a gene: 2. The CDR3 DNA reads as TGTGCCAGCAGCTTAGCCCAGGGGGCCAACTATGGCTACACCTTC. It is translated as CASSLAQGANYGYTF.

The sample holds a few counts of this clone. The CDR3 is CASSGPGYTF. CDR3 coding DNA: TGTGCCAGCAGTGGTCCGGGCTACACCTTC. This rearrangement joins TRBV2 to TRBJ1-2; D unresolved. V dropped 4 bases and J dropped 8 bases, with 5 bases sitting between them. The CDR3 has 10 residues. Germline-derived CDR1 and CDR2 are SNHLY and FYNNEI.

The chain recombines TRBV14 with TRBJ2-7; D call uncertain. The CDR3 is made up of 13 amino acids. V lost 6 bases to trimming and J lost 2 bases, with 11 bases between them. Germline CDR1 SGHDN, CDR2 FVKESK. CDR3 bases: TGTGCCAGCAGTATTCCAGGAGCCTACGAGCAGTACTTC. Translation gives CASSIPGAYEQYF.

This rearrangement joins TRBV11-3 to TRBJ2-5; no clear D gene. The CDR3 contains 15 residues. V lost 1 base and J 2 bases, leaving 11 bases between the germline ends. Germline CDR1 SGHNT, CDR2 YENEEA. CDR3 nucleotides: TGTGCCAGCAGCTTAGTCCCGGGCAAGCAAGAGACCCAGTACTTC. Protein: CASSLVPGKQETQYF.

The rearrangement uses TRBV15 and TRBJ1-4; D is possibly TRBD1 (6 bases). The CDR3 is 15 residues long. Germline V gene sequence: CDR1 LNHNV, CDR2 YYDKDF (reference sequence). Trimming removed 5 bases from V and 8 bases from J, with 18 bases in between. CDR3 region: CATSRKPGVKEKLFF. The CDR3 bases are TGTGCCACCAGCCGAAAGCCAGGGGTCAAGGAAAAACTGTTTTTT.

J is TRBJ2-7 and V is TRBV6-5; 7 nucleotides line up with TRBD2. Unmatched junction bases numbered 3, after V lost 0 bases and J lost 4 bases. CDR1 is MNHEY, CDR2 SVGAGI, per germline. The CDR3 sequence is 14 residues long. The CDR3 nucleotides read TGTGCCAGCAGTTACTCGCGGGAGAGGTACGAGCAGTACTTC. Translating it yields CASSYSRERYEQYF.

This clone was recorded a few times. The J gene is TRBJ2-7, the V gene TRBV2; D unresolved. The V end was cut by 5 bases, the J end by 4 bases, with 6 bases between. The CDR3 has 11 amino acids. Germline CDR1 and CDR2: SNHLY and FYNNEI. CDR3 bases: TGTGCCAGCAGTAGTGGGTACGAGCAGTACTTC. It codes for CASSSGYEQYF.